This is a list of T cell receptor beta chains from one sample in a study of control samples from healthy donors and cancer patients. Profiling relied on immunoSEQ multiplex PCR, and the TCRdb table lists in-frame clones only, not all of them. In the table there are around 140,000 clones, about 89% of which are singletons. Sequencing input: blood. The source of these receptors is a young man in good health. CDR3s include the opening cysteine and the closing phenylalanine or tryptophan. Fields, in order: D gene, J gene, clone size, V gene, CDR3 DNA, CDR3 protein. D genes are given only for firm matches. Rows may omit the clone size; those that give it use once, few, many or a size class.

>TRBD1|TRBJ2-7|few|TRBV3-1/TRBV3-2
TGTGCCAGCAGCCAAGATCCCGGGACAGACTCCTACGAGCAGTACTTC
CASSQDPGTDSYEQYF
>-|TRBJ2-1|-|TRBV9
TGTGCCAGCGCGGGGCTATACAATGAGCAGTTCTTC
CASAGLYNEQFF
>-|TRBJ1-1|-|TRBV27
TGTGCCAGCAGTTTCGGGGGAGGAGCTGAAGCTTTCTTT
CASSFGGGAEAFF
>-|TRBJ2-7|few|TRBV29-1
TGCAGCGTTGCCCCCTCGGCTAACGACGAGCAGTACTTC
CSVAPSANDEQYF
>-|TRBJ2-1|-|TRBV9
TGTGCCAGCAGCGTAGCCAGGCCGAGCTCCTACAATGAGCAGTTCTTC
CASSVARPSSYNEQFF
>-|TRBJ2-1|-|TRBV7-9
TGTGCCAGCAGCCCAAGCAGGGGGGCCTCCTACAATGAGCAGTTCTTC
CASSPSRGASYNEQFF
>-|TRBJ2-7|-|TRBV7-9
TGTGCCAGCAGCTTAGCGGAGCAGAGCTCCTACGAGCAGTACTTC
CASSLAEQSSYEQYF
>-|TRBJ1-2|-|TRBV6-4
TGTGCCAGCAGTGACTCGGGGGAGGTCGGGGGCTACACCTTC
CASSDSGEVGGYTF
>-|TRBJ1-3|-|TRBV9
TGTGCCAGCAGCGGCAAGTCGAACTCTGGAAACACCATATATTTT
CASSGKSNSGNTIYF
>-|TRBJ1-6|-|TRBV18
TGTGCCAGCTCGCCTGAAGCGGACCCCGGGCGGGCACCCCTCCACTTT
CASSPEADPGRAPLHF
>-|TRBJ1-4|-|TRBV14
TGTGCCAGCAGCCCCAGGGTCTCAACTAATGAAAAACTGTTTTTT
CASSPRVSTNEKLFF
>TRBD1|TRBJ2-3|once|TRBV15
TGTGCCACCAGCAATAGACAGGGGGCGGTCAGAGATACGCAGTATTTT
CATSNRQGAVRDTQYF
>-|TRBJ2-7|-|TRBV7-2
TGTGCCAGCAGCTCCTTACCGGGGGAGCAGTACTTC
CASSSLPGEQYF
>TRBD2|TRBJ2-5|-|TRBV6-2/TRBV6-3
TGTGCCAGCAGTTACTCGTTGCGGGGGGGAGGTGAGACCCAGTACTTC
CASSYSLRGGGETQYF
>TRBD2|TRBJ2-3|-|TRBV5-5
TGTGCCAGCAGTCCTCGAGCGGGGATGAGCACAGATACGCAGTATTTT
CASSPRAGMSTDTQYF
>TRBD1|TRBJ2-2|-|TRBV2
TGTGCCAGCAGGGGGACAGGGGAGACCGGGGAGCTGTTTTTT
CASRGTGETGELFF
>-|TRBJ2-7|-|TRBV2
TGTGCCAGCACAGGGCCACAAACCTACGAGCAGTACTTC
CASTGPQTYEQYF
>TRBD1|TRBJ2-1|-|TRBV10-2
TGCGCCAGCAGTCTGGGACAGCTCCTCTCCTCCTACAATGAGCAGTTCTTC
CASSLGQLLSSYNEQFF
>TRBD1|TRBJ1-2|-|TRBV30
TGTGCCTGGAGTACTAGTACAGGGGTTCTCTATGGCTACACCTTC
CAWSTSTGVLYGYTF
>-|TRBJ1-6|once|TRBV6-1
TGTGCCAGCAGTGAATTTGTCGCGGAATCACCCCTCCACTTT
CASSEFVAESPLHF
>-|TRBJ1-4|-|TRBV3-1/TRBV3-2
TGTGCCAGCAGCCAAGTGGGGACATTGGGTGAAAAACTGTTTTTT
CASSQVGTLGEKLFF
>-|TRBJ2-7|-|TRBV3-1/TRBV3-2
TGTGCCAGCAGCCCCGCAAGTGGGTCCTACGAGCAGTACTTC
CASSPASGSYEQYF
>-|TRBJ2-5|once|TRBV7-9
TGTGCCAGCAGCCCACCCGGGGCTGGATGGGAGACCCAGTACTTC
CASSPPGAGWETQYF
>-|TRBJ1-5|few|TRBV14
TGTGCCAGCAGCCACAATAGCAATCAGCCCCAGCATTTT
CASSHNSNQPQHF
>-|TRBJ1-2|-|TRBV4-1
TGCGCCAGCAGCCAAGATGCCCCGTTGGCAGATGGCTACACCTTC
CASSQDAPLADGYTF
>-|TRBJ1-1|-|TRBV6-1
TGTGCCAGCAGTGAAGCACGGGGGGGGAACACTGAAGCTTTCTTT
CASSEARGGNTEAFF
>TRBD2|TRBJ2-1|-|TRBV4-2
TGTGCCAGCAGCCCGAGACTAGCGGGGGCACTTTACAATGAGCAGTTCTTC
CASSPRLAGALYNEQFF
>TRBD2|TRBJ2-3|-|TRBV29-1
TGCAGCGTAGAGACTAGCGGGGGGGTCGTAGATACGCAGTATTTT
CSVETSGGVVDTQYF
>TRBD1|TRBJ1-2|once|TRBV9
TGTGCCAGCAGCGTAGCCGATACAGGGGGCGTGAGCTACACCTTC
CASSVADTGGVSYTF